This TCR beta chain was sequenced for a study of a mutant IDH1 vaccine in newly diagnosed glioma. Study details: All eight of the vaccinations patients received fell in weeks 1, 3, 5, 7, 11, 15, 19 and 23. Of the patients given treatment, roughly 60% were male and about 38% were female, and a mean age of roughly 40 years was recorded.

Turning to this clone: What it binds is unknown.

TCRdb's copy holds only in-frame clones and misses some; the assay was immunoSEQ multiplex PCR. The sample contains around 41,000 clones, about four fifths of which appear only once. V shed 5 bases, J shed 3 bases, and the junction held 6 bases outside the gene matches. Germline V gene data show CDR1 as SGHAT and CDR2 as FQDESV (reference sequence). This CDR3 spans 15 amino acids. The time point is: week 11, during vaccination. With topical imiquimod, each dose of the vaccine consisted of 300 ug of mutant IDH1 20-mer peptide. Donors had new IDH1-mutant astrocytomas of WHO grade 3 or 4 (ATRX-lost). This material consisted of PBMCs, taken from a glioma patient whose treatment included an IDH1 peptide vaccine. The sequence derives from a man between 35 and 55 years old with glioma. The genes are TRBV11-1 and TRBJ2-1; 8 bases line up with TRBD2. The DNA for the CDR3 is TGTGCCAGCAGCCGAGCGGGAGCCTTCTACAATGAGCAGTTCTTC. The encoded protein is CASSRAGAFYNEQFF.